This entry lists 27 T cell receptor beta chains sequenced from one sample in a study of cytomegalovirus exposure and HLA in healthy donors. The PCR employed 60 Vbeta primers together with 13 Jbeta primers. Data came from immunoSEQ multiplex PCR; TCRdb stores just in-frame clones and leaves some out. Here the sample spans 60,000 or so clones, approximately 77% being singletons. What was sequenced was PBMCs. The receptors stem from a woman aged 40-49 years in good health and CMV-seropositive.

The gene calls are TRBV6-1 and TRBJ1-1; D is perhaps TRBD1 (6 bases). Germline V gives CDR1 MNHNS, CDR2 SASEGT. The CDR3 has 13 amino acids. Trimming stripped 8 bases from V and 1 base from J, with 11 bases between. The CDR3 nucleotides read TGTGCCAGCGGAGAGACAGGGAACACTGAAGCTTTCTTT. Its translation is CASGETGNTEAFF.

This rearrangement joins TRBV5-4 to TRBJ1-2; D perhaps matches TRBD1 (6 bases). The CDR3 loop spans 13 amino acids. The germline V gene encodes CDR1 SGHNT and CDR2 YYREEE (reference sequence). Between the trimmed V and J ends, which lost 3 bases and 9 bases, there was a span of 15 bases. Written as DNA, the CDR3 is TGTGCCAGCAGCTCCCCAGGGGAGCGGAGCTACACCTTC. Translation gives CASSSPGERSYTF. Full variable domain (missing parts from reference TRBV5-4 and TRBJ1-2): ETGVTQSPTHLIKTRGQQVTLRCSSQSGHNTVSWYQQALGQGPQFIFQYYREEENGRGNFPPRFSGLQFPNYSSELNVNALELDDSALYLCASSSPGERSYTFGSGTRLTVV.

This sequence joins TRBV15 and TRBJ2-7; D not certain. Trimming took off 1 base at V and 3 bases at J, with 7 bases between the two ends. The length of the CDR3 is 13 residues. Per germline, CDR1 LNHNV and CDR2 YYDKDF (reference sequence). CDR3 nucleotide sequence: TGTGCCACCAGCAGAGTTCCGGTCTACGAGCAGTACTTC. This codes for CATSRVPVYEQYF.

The rearrangement joins TRBV5-1 to TRBJ2-1; no definite D call. Trimming stripped 7 bases from V and 4 bases from J, with 18 bases between. This CDR3 has 15 residues. Looked up from germline, CDR1 is SGHRS and CDR2 is YFSETQ. The DNA of the CDR3 is TGCGCCAGCTCTCCAGACAACCCGGCTTACAATGAGCAGTTCTTC. This sequence encodes CASSPDNPAYNEQFF.

J is TRBJ2-2 and V is TRBV5-6, with a tentative D call TRBD2 (7 bases). From germline, CDR1 is SGHDT and CDR2 YYEEEE. Trimming removed 4 bases at V and 7 bases at J, with 20 bases between. This CDR3 spans 16 amino acids. The CDR3 sequence: CASSPPTGGRGGELFF. CDR3 nucleotide sequence: TGTGCCAGCAGCCCTCCTACCGGGGGGCGGGGCGGGGAGCTGTTTTTT.

J is TRBJ1-1 and V is TRBV9; D is uncertain. The V and J ends lost 0 bases and 1 base respectively, with 10 bases between them. This CDR3 has 15 amino acids. Germline-derived CDR1 and CDR2 are SGDLS and YYNGEE. CDR3 nucleotide sequence: TGTGCCAGCAGCGTAGATGGCGGAGCGAACACTGAAGCTTTCTTT. Protein sequence: CASSVDGGANTEAFF.

A few counts support this clone. The rearrangement uses TRBV19 and TRBJ2-7, with D perhaps TRBD1 (6 bases). Germline V gene lookup returns CDR1 LNHDA and CDR2 SQIVND (reference sequence). This CDR3 is 16 amino acids long. Trimming removed 3 bases at V and 1 base at J, with 16 bases between. The CDR3 reads CASSMGDKGRSYEQYF. The CDR3 DNA reads TGTGCCAGTAGTATGGGGGACAAGGGTAGGTCCTACGAGCAGTACTTC.

This chain uses TRBV4-3 with TRBJ2-1, with 9 bases fitting TRBD1. The length of the CDR3 is 14 residues. Germline V gives CDR1 LGHNA, CDR2 YSLEER. The V and J ends lost 0 bases and 10 bases, in that order; junction bases with no gene match: 4. The CDR3 is CASSQDYRGQEQFF. The CDR3 DNA follows: TGCGCCAGCAGCCAAGATTACAGGGGGCAGGAGCAGTTCTTC.

The sample holds a few counts of this clone. The J gene is TRBJ2-6, the V gene TRBV7-3, with 8 bases aligning to TRBD1. CDR1 and CDR2 (germline): SGHTA, FQGTGA. The CDR3 is made up of 19 amino acids. Unmatched junction bases numbered 12, after V lost 4 bases and J lost 1 base. The DNA of the CDR3 is TGTGCCAGCAGCTCCGATTCCCGGGACAGGTTTTCTGGGGCCAACGTCCTGACTTTC. This encodes CASSSDSRDRFSGANVLTF.

The CDR3 is CASSYGRQETQYF. The CDR3 DNA follows: TGTGCCAGCAGTTACGGGCGCCAAGAGACCCAGTACTTC. The chain employs TRBV6-6 and TRBJ2-5; D unclear. Trimming pared 2 bases from V and 1 base from J, leaving 5 bases between. Looked up from germline, CDR1 is MNHNY and CDR2 is SVGAGI (reference sequence). The CDR3 has 13 amino acids.

This clone was found a few times. The chain combines TRBV9 with TRBJ2-3, with a weak D call TRBD2 (6 bases). The V end lost 0 bases, the J end lost 2 bases, and 10 bases lay between the germline ends. The CDR3 is 15 amino acids. Germline CDR1 and CDR2: SGDLS and YYNGEE. CDR3 in DNA: TGTGCCAGCAGCGTAGGTGGGCGGGACACAGATACGCAGTATTTT. It encodes CASSVGGRDTDTQYF.

J is TRBJ1-5 and V is TRBV19; D is unclear. The CDR3 totals 15 residues. V lost 5 bases to trimming and J lost 1 base, with 12 bases between them. CDR1 is LNHDA, CDR2 SQIVND, per germline (reference sequence). The CDR3 DNA sequence: TGTGCCAGTAGTGCGCGTTCCCCAAGCAATCAGCCCCAGCATTTT. The encoded protein is CASSARSPSNQPQHF.

This chain joins TRBV5-1 and TRBJ2-1, with 9 nucleotides matching TRBD2. V shed 1 base, J shed 7 bases, and the junction held 6 bases outside the gene matches. This CDR3 is built from 15 residues. Germline V gene data show CDR1 as SGHRS and CDR2 as YFSETQ. CDR3 coding DNA: TGCGCCAGCAGCTTGATGGCGGGGGGGAATAATGAGCAGTTCTTC. Translated: CASSLMAGGNNEQFF.

The gene calls are TRBV30 and TRBJ1-1; D is perhaps TRBD1 (5 bases). The germline V gene encodes CDR1 GTSNPN and CDR2 SVGIG (reference sequence). The V end was cut by 2 bases, the J end by 2 bases, with 9 bases between. This CDR3 spans 13 amino acids. CDR3 sequence (DNA): TGTGCCTGGAGTTGGGGGGTTAACACTGAAGCTTTCTTT. Its translation: CAWSWGVNTEAFF.

The CDR3 protein is CASSTKTGAYNEQFF. CDR3 coding DNA: TGTGCCAGCAGCACTAAGACAGGGGCCTACAATGAGCAGTTCTTC. The chain links TRBV6-4 to TRBJ2-1, with 8 bases lining up with TRBD1. The CDR3 extends over 15 amino acids. J lost 2 bases, V lost 6 bases, and 6 bases had no gene match. Per the germline V gene, CDR1 is MRHNA and CDR2 is SNTAGT.

The CDR3 reads CASSLAGHHYEQYF. CDR3 DNA: TGTGCCAGCAGTTTGGCCGGACACCACTACGAGCAGTACTTC. The chain uses TRBV27 and TRBJ2-7; possible D gene TRBD1, 5 bases. Germline loops: CDR1 MNHEY, CDR2 SMNVEV (reference sequence). The CDR3 spans 14 residues. Trimming removed 3 bases at V and 3 bases at J, with 12 bases between.

This rearrangement joins TRBV19 to TRBJ2-7; weak D call: TRBD1 (6 bases). The CDR3 totals 14 residues. Per the germline V gene, CDR1 is LNHDA and CDR2 is SQIVND (reference sequence). Trimming left V 5 bases short and J 1 base short, with 12 bases between. The CDR3 DNA follows: TGTGCCAGTAGTCTGACAGGAGCATCCTACGAGCAGTACTTC. Residues: CASSLTGASYEQYF. The variable domain in full, with the rest retrieved from reference TRBV19 and TRBJ2-7, is DGGITQSPKYLFRKEGQNVTLSCEQNLNHDAMYWYRQDPGQGLRLIYYSQIVNDFQKGDIAEGYSVSREKKESFPLTVTSAQKNPTAFYLCASSLTGASYEQYFGPGTRLTVT.

The chain uses TRBV5-5 and TRBJ1-1; no firm D call. V lost 3 bases, J lost 3 bases, and 21 bases lay in between. In germline, CDR1 is SGHKS, CDR2 YYEKEE (reference sequence). The CDR3 sequence is 17 residues long. DNA for the CDR3: TGTGCCAGCAGCTATGGCAGATCTCCCGTTGGAGACACTGAAGCTTTCTTT. Translating gives CASSYGRSPVGDTEAFF. The full variable domain, its missing parts supplied by reference TRBV5-5 and TRBJ1-1, is DAGVTQSPTHLIKTRGQQVTLRCSPISGHKSVSWYQQVLGQGPQFIFQYYEKEERGRGNFPDRFSARQFPNYSSELNVNALLLGDSALYLCASSYGRSPVGDTEAFFGQGTRLTVV.

The J gene is TRBJ2-6, the V gene TRBV30, with D maybe TRBD1 (6 bases). CDR3 length equals 15 residues. V dropped 2 bases and J dropped 4 bases, with 12 bases sitting between them. From germline, CDR1 is GTSNPN and CDR2 SVGIG (reference sequence). As DNA, the CDR3 is TGTGCCTGGAGTCAAACAGGGCTCGGGGCCAACGTCCTGACTTTC. It encodes CAWSQTGLGANVLTF.

V gene TRBV6-6 combines with J gene TRBJ2-7; D is perhaps TRBD1 (5 bases). V was shortened by 7 bases and J by 5 bases, with 21 bases between the two germline ends. CDR1 and CDR2 (germline): MNHNY, SVGAGI (reference sequence). This CDR3 has 15 amino acids. The CDR3 coding sequence is TGTGCCAGCAACCTCCCGACAGCCCCGGACCACGAGCAGTACTTC. Translated: CASNLPTAPDHEQYF.

The CDR3: CASGLVMLSLHNSPLHF. As DNA, the CDR3 is TGTGCTAGTGGTTTGGTAATGTTGAGCCTACATAATTCACCCCTCCACTTT. The chain joins TRBV12-5 to TRBJ1-6; D not resolved. This CDR3 has 17 residues. CDR1 LGHNT and CDR2 FRNRAP come from the germline V gene. Deletions cut 0 bases from V and 5 bases from J, with 14 bases between.

The chain has TRBV9 and TRBJ2-6; TRBD1 aligns across 10 bases. The CDR3 runs to 17 residues. The J segment lost 1 base and the V segment lost 3 bases, leaving 4 bases of the junction unmatched. In germline, CDR1 is SGDLS, CDR2 YYNGEE. In nucleotides, the CDR3 is TGTGCCAGCAGCGCCCTGGACAGGGGGTCTGGGGCCAACGTCCTGACTTTC. Its protein product is CASSALDRGSGANVLTF.

J is TRBJ2-1 and V is TRBV11-2; D remains ambiguous. From germline, CDR1 is SGHAT and CDR2 FQNNGV. Deletions cut 5 bases from V and 5 bases from J, with 10 bases between. The CDR3 sequence is 13 residues long. CDR3 coding DNA: TGTGCCAGCAGCCTGACAACCAACAATGAGCAGTTCTTC. This translates into CASSLTTNNEQFF.

This clone was counted only a few times. J is TRBJ2-1 and V is TRBV9, with 14 bases lining up with TRBD2. In germline, CDR1 is SGDLS, CDR2 YYNGEE. This CDR3 region has 21 residues. With V trimmed by 4 bases and J by 0 bases, 15 bases remained unmatched. The CDR3 nucleotides are TGTGCCAGCAGCATGGCAATCGGACTAGCGGGGGGTCCGAGCTCCTACAATGAGCAGTTCTTC. Translated: CASSMAIGLAGGPSSYNEQFF.

This clone was recorded a few times. This chain joins TRBV5-1 and TRBJ2-7, with a possible D match to TRBD1 (5 bases). V lost 5 bases to trimming and J lost 3 bases, with 9 bases between them. Germline V CDR1 and CDR2: SGHRS, YFSETQ. The CDR3 totals 12 residues. CDR3 DNA: TGCGCCAGCAGTTCAGACAGCTACGAGCAGTACTTC. This translates into CASSSDSYEQYF.

The genes are TRBV30 and TRBJ2-7, with TRBD1 matching over 9 bases. V shed 5 bases, J shed 5 bases, and the junction held 10 bases outside the gene matches. Germline CDR1 and CDR2: GTSNPN and SVGIG (reference sequence). This CDR3 comprises 14 residues. The CDR3 loop is CAWASGTGPHEQYF. In nucleotides, the CDR3 is TGTGCCTGGGCCTCCGGGACAGGGCCCCACGAGCAGTACTTC.

The V gene is TRBV7-9, the J gene TRBJ2-3; D gene ambiguous. Trimming took off 4 bases at V and 2 bases at J, with 16 bases between the two ends. Germline V gene lookup returns CDR1 SEHNR and CDR2 FQNEAQ (reference sequence). The CDR3 spans 16 residues. In DNA, the CDR3 is TGTGCCAGCAGCTCTCACAGCTTACTGGACACAGATACGCAGTATTTT. Protein: CASSSHSLLDTDTQYF. The variable domain in full, completed from reference TRBV7-9 and TRBJ2-3, reads DTGVSQNPRHKITKRGQNVTFRCDPISEHNRLYWYRQTLGQGPEFLTYFQNEAQLEKSRLLSDRFSAERPKGSFSTLEIQRTEQGDSAMYLCASSSHSLLDTDTQYFGPGTRLTVL.